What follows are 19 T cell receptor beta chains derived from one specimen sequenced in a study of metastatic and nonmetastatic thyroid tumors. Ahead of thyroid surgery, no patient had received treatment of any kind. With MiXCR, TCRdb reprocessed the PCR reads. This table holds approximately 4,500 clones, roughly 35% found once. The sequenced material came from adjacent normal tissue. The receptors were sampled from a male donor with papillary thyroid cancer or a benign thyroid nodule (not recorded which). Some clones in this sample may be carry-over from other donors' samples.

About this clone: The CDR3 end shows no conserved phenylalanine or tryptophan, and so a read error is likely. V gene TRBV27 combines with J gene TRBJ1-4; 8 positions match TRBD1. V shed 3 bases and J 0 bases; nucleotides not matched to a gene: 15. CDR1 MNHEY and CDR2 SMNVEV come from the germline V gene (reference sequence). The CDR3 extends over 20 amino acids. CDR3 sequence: CASSFSPFRTGTATNEKLFS. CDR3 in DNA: TGTGCCAGCAGTTTTTCCCCCTTTCGGACAGGGACTGCAACTAATGAAAAACTGTTTTCT.

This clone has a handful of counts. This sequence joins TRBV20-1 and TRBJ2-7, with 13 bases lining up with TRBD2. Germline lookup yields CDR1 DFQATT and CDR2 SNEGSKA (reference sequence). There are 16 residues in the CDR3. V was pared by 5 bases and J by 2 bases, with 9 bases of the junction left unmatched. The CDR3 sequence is CSASAPGTSGTYEQYF. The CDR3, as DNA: TGCAGTGCTTCTGCCCCCGGGACTAGCGGGACCTACGAGCAGTACTTC.

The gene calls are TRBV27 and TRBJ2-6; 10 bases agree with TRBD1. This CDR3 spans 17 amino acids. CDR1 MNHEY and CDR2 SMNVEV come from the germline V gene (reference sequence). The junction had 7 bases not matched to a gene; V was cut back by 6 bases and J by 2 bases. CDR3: CASREGQGTTGANVLTF. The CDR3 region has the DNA TGTGCCAGCAGGGAGGGACAGGGGACGACTGGGGCCAACGTCCTGACTTTC.

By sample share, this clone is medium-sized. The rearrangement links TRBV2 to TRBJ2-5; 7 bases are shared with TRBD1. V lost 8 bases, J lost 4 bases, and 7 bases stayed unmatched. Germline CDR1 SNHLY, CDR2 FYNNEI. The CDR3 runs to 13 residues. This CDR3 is CASQTGERETQYF. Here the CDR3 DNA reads TGTGCCAGCCAAACAGGGGAACGAGAGACCCAGTACTTC.

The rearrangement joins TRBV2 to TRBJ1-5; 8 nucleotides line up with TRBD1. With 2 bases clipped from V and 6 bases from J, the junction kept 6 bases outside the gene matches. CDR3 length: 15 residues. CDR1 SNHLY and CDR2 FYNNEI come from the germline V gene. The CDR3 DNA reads TGTGCCAGCAGTGAACTGGACAGGGTCGGTCAGCCCCAGCATTTT. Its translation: CASSELDRVGQPQHF.

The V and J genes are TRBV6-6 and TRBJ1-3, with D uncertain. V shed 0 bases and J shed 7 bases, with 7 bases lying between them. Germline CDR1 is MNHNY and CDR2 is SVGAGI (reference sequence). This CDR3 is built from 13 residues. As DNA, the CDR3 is TGTGCCAGCAGTTACTCCACGGGCAACACCATATATTTT. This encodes CASSYSTGNTIYF.

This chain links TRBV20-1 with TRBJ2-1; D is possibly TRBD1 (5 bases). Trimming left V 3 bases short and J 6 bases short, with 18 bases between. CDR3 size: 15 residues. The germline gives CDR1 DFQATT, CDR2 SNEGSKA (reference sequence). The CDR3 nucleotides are TGCAGTGCTAGTCCGCAAAGGGGATATGGCAATGAGCAGTTCTTC. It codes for CSASPQRGYGNEQFF.

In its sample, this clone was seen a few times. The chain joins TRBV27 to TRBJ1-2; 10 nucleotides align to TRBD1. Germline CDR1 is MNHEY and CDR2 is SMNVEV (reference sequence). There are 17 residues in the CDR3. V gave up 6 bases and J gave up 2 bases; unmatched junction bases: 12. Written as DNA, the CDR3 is TGTGCCAGCAGCTTAACCGTCCCGGGACAGGGGAACTATGGCTACACCTTC. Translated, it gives CASSLTVPGQGNYGYTF.

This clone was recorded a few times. The CDR3 here is CASSLDSGTGFYEQYF. The CDR3, as DNA: TGTGCCAGCAGCTTAGATTCCGGGACAGGTTTTTACGAGCAGTACTTC. The rearrangement uses TRBV11-2 and TRBJ2-7; 8 nucleotides line up with TRBD1. Per the germline V gene, CDR1 is SGHAT and CDR2 is FQNNGV. CDR3 size: 16 residues. Trimming cost V 0 bases and J 4 bases; bases outside gene matches: 8.

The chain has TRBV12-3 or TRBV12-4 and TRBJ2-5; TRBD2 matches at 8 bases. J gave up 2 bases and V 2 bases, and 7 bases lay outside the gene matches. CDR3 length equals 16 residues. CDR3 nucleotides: TGTGCCAGCAGTTTATCGGCGGGAGGTGGACAAGAGACCCAGTACTTC. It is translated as CASSLSAGGGQETQYF.

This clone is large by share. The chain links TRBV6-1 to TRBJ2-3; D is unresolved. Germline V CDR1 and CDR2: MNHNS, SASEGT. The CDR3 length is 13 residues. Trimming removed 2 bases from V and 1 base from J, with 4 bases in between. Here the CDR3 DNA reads TGTGCCAGCAGTGAACAGGGCACAGATACGCAGTATTTT. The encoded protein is CASSEQGTDTQYF.

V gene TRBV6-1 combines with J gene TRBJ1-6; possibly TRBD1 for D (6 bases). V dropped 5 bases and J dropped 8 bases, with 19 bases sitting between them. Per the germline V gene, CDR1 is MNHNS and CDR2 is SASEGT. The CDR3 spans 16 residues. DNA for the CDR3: TGTGCCAGCAGTCAAGACGAAATGGGGGGCGATTCACCCCTCCACTTT. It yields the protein CASSQDEMGGDSPLHF.

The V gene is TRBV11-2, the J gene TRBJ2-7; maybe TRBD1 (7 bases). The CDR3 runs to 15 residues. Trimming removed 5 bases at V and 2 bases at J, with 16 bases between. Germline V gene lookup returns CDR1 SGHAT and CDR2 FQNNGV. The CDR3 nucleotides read TGTGCCAGCAGCCTGTTGGCAGGGGGGACCTACGAGCAGTACTTC. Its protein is CASSLLAGGTYEQYF.

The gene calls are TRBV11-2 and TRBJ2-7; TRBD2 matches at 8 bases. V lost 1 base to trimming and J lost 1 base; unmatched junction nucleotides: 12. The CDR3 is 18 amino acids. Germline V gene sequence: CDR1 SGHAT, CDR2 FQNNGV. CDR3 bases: TGTGCCAGCAGCTTAGTCTTCCCCAGCAGCGGGAGTTCCTACGAGCAGTACTTC. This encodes CASSLVFPSSGSSYEQYF.

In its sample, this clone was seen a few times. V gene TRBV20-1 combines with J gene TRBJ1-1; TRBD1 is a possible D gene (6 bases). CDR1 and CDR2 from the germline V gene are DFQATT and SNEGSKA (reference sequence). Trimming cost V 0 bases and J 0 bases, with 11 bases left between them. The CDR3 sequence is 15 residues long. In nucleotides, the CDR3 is TGCAGTGCTAGAGACGGGACAAGCCTGAACACTGAAGCTTTCTTT. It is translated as CSARDGTSLNTEAFF.

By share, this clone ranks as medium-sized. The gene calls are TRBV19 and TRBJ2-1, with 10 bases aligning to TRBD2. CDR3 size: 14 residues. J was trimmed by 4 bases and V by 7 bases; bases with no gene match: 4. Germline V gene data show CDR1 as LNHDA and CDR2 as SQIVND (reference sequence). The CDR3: CASKGSGRYNEQFF. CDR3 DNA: TGTGCCAGTAAGGGTAGCGGGAGGTACAATGAGCAGTTCTTC.

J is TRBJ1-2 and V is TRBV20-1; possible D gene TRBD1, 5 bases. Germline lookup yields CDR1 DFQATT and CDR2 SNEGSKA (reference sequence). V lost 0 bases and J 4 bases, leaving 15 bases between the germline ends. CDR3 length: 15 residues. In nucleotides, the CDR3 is TGCAGTGCTAGAGATGTGGCGGGGGGTGGCTATGGCTACACCTTC. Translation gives CSARDVAGGGYGYTF.

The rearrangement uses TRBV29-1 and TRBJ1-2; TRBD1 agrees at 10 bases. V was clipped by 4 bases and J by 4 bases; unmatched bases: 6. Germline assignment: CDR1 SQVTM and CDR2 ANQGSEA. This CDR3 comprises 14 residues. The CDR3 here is CSVVGDRGLYGYTF. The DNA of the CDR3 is TGCAGCGTTGTTGGGGACAGGGGACTCTATGGCTACACCTTC.

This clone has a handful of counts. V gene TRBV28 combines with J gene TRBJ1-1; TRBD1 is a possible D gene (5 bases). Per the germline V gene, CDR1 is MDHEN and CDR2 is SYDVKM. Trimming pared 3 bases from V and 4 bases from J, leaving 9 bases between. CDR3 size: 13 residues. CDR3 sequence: CASSLRGATEAFF. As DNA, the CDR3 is TGTGCCAGCAGTTTGAGAGGGGCCACTGAAGCTTTCTTT.